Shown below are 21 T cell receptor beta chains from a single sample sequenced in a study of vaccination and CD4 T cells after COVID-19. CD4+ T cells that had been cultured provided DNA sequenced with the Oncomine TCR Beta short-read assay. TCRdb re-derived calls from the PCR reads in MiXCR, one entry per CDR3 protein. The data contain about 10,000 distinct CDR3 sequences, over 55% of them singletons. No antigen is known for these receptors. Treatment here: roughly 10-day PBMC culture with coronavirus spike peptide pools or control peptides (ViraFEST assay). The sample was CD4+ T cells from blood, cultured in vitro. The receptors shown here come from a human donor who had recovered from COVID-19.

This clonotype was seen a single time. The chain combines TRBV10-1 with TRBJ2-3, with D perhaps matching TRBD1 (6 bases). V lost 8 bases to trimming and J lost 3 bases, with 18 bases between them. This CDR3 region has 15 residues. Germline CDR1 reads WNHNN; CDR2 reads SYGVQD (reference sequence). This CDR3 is CASGETGEGTDTQYF. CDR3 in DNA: TGCGCCAGCGGGGAGACAGGCGAGGGGACAGATACGCAGTATTTT.

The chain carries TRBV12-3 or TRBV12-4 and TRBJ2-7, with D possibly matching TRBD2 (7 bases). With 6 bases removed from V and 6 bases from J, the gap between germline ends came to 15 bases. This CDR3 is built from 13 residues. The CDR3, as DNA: TGTGCCAGCAGGCTTGAGGGGGGGGTCGAGCAGTACTTC. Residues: CASRLEGGVEQYF.

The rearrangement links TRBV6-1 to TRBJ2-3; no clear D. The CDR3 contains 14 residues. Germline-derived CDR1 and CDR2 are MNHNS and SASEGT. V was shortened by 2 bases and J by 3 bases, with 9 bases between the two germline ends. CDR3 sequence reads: CASSEYPATDTQYF. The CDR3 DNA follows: TGTGCCAGCAGTGAATATCCCGCTACAGATACGCAGTATTTT.

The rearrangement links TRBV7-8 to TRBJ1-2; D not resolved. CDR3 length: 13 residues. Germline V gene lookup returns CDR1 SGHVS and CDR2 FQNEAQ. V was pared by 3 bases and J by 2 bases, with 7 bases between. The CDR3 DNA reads TGTGCCAGCAGCTTTGCCAACAACTATGGCTACACCTTC. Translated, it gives CASSFANNYGYTF.

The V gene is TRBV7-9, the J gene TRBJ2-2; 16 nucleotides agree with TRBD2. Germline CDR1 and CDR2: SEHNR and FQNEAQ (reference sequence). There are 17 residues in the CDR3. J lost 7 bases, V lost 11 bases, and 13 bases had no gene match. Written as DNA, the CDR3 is TGTGCCCTGACCCCCGGGACTAGCGGGGGGGCGTTCGGGGAGCTGTTTTTT. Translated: CALTPGTSGGAFGELFF.

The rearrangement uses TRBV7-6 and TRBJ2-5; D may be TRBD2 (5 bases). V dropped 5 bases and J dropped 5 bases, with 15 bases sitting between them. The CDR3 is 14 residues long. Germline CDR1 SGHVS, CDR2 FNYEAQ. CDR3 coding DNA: TGTGCCAGCAGCGCCCGGGCGCGCGGGGAGACCCAGTACTTC. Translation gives CASSARARGETQYF.

CDR3 DNA sequence: TGTGCCAGCAGTCAAAGGAGGGTTCTAGGCGGGGAGCTGTTTTTT. Protein: CASSQRRVLGGELFF. The chain couples TRBV7-9 to TRBJ2-2; a weak D match, TRBD2 (6 bases). This CDR3 is built from 15 residues. Looked up from germline, CDR1 is SEHNR and CDR2 is FQNEAQ (reference sequence). The germline V and J ends were trimmed by 6 bases and 7 bases, with 18 bases remaining between them.

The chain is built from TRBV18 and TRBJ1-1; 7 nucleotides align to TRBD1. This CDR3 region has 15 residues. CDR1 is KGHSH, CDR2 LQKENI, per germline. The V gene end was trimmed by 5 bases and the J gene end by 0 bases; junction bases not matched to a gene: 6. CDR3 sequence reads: CASSSLQGLNTEAFF. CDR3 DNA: TGTGCCAGCTCATCCTTACAGGGGCTGAACACTGAAGCTTTCTTT.

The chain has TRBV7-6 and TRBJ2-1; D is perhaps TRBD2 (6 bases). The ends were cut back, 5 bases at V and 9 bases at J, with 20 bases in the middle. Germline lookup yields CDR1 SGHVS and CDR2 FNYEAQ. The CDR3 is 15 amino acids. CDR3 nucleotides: TGTGCCAGCAGCCCCGGGCGGGGTATCCTCATTGAGCAGTTCTTC. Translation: CASSPGRGILIEQFF.

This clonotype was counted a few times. The CDR3 bases are TGTGCCAGCAGCCAAGACCCGGGACTAGCGGGGGTAGAGCAGTTCTTC. This gives the protein CASSQDPGLAGVEQFF. The chain couples TRBV14 to TRBJ2-1, with TRBD2 matching over 14 bases. This CDR3 region has 16 residues. The V gene end was trimmed by 0 bases and the J gene end by 10 bases; junction bases not matched to a gene: 5. Germline lookup yields CDR1 SGHDN and CDR2 FVKESK.

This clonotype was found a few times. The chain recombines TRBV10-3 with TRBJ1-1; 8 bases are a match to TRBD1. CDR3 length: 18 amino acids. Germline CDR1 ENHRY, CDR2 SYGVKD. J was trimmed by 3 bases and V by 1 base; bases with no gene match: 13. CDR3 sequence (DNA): TGTGCCATCAGTGAGTTACCAGGGGGCAGAAGAGGTTACACTGAAGCTTTCTTT. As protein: CAISELPGGRRGYTEAFF.

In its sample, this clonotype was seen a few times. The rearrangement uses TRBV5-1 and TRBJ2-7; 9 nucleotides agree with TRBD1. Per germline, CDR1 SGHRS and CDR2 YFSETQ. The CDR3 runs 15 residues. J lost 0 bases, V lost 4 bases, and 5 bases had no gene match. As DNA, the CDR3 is TGCGCCAGCAGCCCAGGGGGACAGGGCTCCTACGAGCAGTACTTC. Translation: CASSPGGQGSYEQYF.

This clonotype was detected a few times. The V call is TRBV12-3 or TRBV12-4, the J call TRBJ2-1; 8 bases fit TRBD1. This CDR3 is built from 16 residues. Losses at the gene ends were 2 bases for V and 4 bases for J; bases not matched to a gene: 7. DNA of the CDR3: TGTGCCAGCAGTTTAATTTTCGGGACAGGTTACAATGAGCAGTTCTTC. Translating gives CASSLIFGTGYNEQFF.

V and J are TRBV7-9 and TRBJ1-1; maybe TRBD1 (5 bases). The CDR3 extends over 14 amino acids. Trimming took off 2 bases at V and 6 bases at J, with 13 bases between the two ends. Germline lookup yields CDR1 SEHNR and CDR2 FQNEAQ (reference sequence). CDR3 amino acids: CASSLLLSTAEAFF. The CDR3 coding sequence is TGTGCCAGCAGCTTACTCCTATCGACAGCTGAAGCTTTCTTT.

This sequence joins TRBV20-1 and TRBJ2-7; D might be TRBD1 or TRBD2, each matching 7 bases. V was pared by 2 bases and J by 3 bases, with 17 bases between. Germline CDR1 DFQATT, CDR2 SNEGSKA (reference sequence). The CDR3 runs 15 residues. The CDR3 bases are TGCAGTGCTAGACTGCTGACAGGGAGGGGCTACGAGCAGTACTTC. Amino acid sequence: CSARLLTGRGYEQYF.

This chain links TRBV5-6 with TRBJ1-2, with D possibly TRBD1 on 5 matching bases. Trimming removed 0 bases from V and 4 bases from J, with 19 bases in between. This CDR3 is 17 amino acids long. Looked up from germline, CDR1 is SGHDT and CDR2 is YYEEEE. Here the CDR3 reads CASSLVSGSLLAYGYTF. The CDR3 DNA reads TGTGCCAGCAGCTTGGTGTCAGGGAGCCTTCTAGCCTATGGCTACACCTTC.

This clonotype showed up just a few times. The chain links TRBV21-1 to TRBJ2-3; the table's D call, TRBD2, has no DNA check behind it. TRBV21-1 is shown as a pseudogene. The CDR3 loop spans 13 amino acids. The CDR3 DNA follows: TGTGCCGGAATAGCGGGGGACACAGATACGCAGTATTTT. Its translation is CAGIAGDTDTQYF.

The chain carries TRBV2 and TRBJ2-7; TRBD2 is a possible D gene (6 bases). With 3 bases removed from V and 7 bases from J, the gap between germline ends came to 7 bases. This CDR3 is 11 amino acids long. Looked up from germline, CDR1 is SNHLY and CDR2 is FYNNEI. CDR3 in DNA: TGTGCCAGCAGTGATCGGGAGGAGCAGTACTTC. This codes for CASSDREEQYF. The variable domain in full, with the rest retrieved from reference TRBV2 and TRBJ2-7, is EPEVTQTPSHQVTQMGQEVILRCVPISNHLYFYWYRQILGQKVEFLVSFYNNEISEKSEIFDDQFSVERPDGSNFTLKIRSTKLEDSAMYFCASSDREEQYFGPGTRLTVT.

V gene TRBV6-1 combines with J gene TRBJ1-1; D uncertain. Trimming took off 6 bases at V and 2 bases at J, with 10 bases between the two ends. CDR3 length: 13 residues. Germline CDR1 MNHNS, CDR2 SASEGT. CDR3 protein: CASRPGPNTEAFF. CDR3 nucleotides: TGTGCCAGCAGACCGGGCCCAAACACTGAAGCTTTCTTT.

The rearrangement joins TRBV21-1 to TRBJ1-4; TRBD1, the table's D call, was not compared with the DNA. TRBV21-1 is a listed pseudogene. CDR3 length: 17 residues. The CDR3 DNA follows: TGTGCCAGCAGCAAGGTCTGGGACAGGGGGTATAATGAAAAACTGTTTTTT. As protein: CASSKVWDRGYNEKLFF.

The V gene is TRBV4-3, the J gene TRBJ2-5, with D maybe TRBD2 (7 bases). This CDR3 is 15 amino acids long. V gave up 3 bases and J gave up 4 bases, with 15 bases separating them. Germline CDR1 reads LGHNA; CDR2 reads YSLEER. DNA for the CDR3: TGCGCCAGCAGCCAGTCCTGGGGGGGGCGAGAGACCCAGTACTTC. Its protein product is CASSQSWGGRETQYF.